This entry describes one TCR beta chain. Its target is not known. This specimen belongs to a study of T cells expressing NK-cell markers. Study information: Each TCR beta repertoire originated in sorted T cells that were CD3+CD56+NKG2C+, CD3+CD56+NKG2C- or CD3+CD56-NKG2C+. There were seven HCMV-seropositive donors and one seronegative donor among the eight sequenced. Study findings and constraints: In more than five donors, dominant CD3+CD56+NKG2C+ clones formed roughly 1.0-8% of CD8+ cells.

Germline V lookup: CDR1 SGHDN, CDR2 FVKESK. This CDR3 spans 16 amino acids. TCRdb reprocessed the 5' RACE reads, keeping one entry per CDR3 protein, no DNA. The listing contains a few hundred thousand distinct CDR3 sequences. Material for sequencing was blood T cells: a sorted CD56 or NKG2C T cell subset, CD4+ or CD8+ T cells, or bulk PBMC T cells (not recorded which). The rearrangement links TRBV14 to TRBJ2-5; TCRdb selects TRBD1, and the lack of DNA leaves this call unchecked. This clonotype was obtained from a man aged 18 to 69 in good health. CDR3 region: CASSPWTGSVRETQYF.